This TCR beta chain stems from a study of control samples from healthy donors and cancer patients. Germline values: CDR1 MNHEY, CDR2 SMNVEV (reference sequence). This CDR3 region has 15 residues. V lost 3 bases and J 5 bases, leaving 13 bases between the germline ends. Only in-frame clones appear in the TCRdb table, and some are missing; sequencing was by immunoSEQ multiplex PCR. The sample shows over 100,000 clones, roughly 90% of them seen only once. The TCR sequence derives from a man aged 40-50 years in good health. The rearrangement joins TRBV27 to TRBJ2-2; D may be TRBD2 (6 bases). The sample was blood. Here the CDR3 DNA reads TGTGCCAGCAGTTTTGGGGGGAGAGGGACCGGGGAGCTGTTTTTT. Protein sequence: CASSFGGRGTGELFF.